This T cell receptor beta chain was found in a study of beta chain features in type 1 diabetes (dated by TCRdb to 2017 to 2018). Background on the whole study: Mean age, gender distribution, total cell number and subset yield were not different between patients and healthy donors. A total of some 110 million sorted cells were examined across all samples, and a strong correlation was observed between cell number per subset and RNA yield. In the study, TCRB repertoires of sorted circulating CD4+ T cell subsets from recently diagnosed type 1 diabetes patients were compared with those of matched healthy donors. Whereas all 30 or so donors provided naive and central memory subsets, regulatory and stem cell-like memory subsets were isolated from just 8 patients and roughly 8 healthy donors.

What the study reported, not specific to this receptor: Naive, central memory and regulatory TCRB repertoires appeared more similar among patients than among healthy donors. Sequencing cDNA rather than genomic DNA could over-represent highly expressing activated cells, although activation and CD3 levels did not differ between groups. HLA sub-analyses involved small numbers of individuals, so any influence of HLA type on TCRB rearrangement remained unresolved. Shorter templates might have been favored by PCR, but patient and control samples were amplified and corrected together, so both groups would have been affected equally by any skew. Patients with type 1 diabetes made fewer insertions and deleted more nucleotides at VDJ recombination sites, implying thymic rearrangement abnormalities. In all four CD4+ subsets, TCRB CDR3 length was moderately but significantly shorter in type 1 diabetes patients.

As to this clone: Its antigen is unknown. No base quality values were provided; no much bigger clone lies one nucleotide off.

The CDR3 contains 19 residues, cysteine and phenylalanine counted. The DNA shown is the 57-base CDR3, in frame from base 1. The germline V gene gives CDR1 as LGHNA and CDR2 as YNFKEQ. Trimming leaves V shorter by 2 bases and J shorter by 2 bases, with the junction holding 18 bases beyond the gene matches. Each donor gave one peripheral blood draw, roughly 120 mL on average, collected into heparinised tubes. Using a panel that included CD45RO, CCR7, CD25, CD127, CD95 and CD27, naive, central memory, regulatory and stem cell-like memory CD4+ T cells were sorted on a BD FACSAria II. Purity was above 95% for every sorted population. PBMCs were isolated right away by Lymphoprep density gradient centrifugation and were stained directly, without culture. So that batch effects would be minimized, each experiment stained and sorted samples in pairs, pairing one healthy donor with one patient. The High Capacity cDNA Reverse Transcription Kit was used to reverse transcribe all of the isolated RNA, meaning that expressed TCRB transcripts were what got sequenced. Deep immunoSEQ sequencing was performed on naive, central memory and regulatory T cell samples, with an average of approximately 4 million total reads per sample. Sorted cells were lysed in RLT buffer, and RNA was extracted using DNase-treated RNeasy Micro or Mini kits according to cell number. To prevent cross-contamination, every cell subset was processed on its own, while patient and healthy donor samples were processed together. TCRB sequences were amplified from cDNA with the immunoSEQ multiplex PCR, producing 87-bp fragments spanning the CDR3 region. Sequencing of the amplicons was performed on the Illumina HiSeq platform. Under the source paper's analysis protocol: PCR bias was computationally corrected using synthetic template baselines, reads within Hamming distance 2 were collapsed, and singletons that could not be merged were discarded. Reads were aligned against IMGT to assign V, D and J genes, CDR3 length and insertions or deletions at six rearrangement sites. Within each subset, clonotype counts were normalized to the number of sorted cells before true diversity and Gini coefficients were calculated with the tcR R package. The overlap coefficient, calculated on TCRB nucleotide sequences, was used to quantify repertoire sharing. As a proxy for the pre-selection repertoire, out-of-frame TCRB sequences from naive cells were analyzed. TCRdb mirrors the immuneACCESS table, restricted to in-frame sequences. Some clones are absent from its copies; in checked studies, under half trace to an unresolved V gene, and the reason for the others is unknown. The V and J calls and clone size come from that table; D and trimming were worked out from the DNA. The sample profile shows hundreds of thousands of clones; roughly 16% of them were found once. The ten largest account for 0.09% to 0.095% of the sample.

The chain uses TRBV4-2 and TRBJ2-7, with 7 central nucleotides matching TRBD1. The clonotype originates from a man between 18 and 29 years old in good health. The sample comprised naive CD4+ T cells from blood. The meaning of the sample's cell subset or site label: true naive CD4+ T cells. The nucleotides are TGTGCCAGCAGCCAACAAGGGGCCCAGAGGACAGGAGTACCCTACGAGCAGTACTTC. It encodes CASSQQGAQRTGVPYEQYF.